This T cell receptor beta chain was sequenced during a study of siplizumab effects on memory and regulatory T cells. The CDR3 has 13 residues. V gave up 4 bases and J gave up 3 bases; unmatched junction bases: 1. The germline CDR1 and CDR2 sequences are MNHNY and SVGAGI (reference sequence). For a few donor pairs, CD4+ naive/memory and CD8+ naive/effector-memory/TEMRA unstimulated subsets were also sequenced. The table came from immunoSEQ multiplex PCR; TCRdb's copy has only in-frame clones and leaves some out. This table holds some 100,000 clones, 95% to 97% found once. The study, taken as a whole, reports: Unstimulated naive T cells seemed to show more diversity than memory cells did, and they also seemed to be among the major contributors to the alloresponse. In the presence of siplizumab, alloreactive sequences traceable to unstimulated CD4+ memory cells were significantly reduced.

With respect to this clone: Its antigen remains unknown.

The sequence derives from a human donor in good health. The chain carries TRBV6-6 and TRBJ1-2; 8 nucleotides match TRBD1. The sequenced material came from naive CD4+ T cells sorted from blood. The CDR3 DNA reads TGTGCCAGCAGTTTACAGGGGGACTATGGCTACACCTTC. Encoded protein: CASSLQGDYGYTF.